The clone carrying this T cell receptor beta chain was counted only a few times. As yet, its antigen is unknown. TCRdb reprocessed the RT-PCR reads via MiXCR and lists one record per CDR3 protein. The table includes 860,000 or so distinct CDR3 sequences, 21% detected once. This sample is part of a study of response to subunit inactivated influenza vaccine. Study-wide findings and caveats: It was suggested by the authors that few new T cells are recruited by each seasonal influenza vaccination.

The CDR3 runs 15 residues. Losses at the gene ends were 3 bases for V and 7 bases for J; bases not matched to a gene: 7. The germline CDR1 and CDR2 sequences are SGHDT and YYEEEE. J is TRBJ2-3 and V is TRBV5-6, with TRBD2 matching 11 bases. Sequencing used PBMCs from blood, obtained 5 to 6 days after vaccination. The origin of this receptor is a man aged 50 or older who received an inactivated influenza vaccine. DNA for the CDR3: TGTGCCAGCAGCTGGCTAGCGGGAGGTATGAATACGCAGTATTTT. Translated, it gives CASSWLAGGMNTQYF.